These 24 T cell receptor beta chains originate from one sample sequenced in a study of blood T cell repertoires in COVID-19. The method was immunoSEQ multiplex PCR; TCRdb's version includes in-frame clones alone and lacks a portion of them. The sample has some 300,000 clones; 75% to 90% are singletons. The sequenced material came from peripheral blood. These receptors all come from a woman between 65 and 79 years old with COVID-19, enrolled during active disease.

The sample holds one count of this clone. The chain combines TRBV2 with TRBJ2-7; 8 nucleotides match TRBD2. This CDR3 comprises 14 residues. The V and J ends lost 2 bases and 5 bases, in that order; junction bases with no gene match: 5. In germline, CDR1 is SNHLY, CDR2 FYNNEI. Here the CDR3 reads CASSERAGGDEQYF. CDR3 nucleotide sequence: TGTGCCAGCAGTGAAAGGGCGGGGGGTGACGAGCAGTACTTC.

A note on this clone: An end of the junction differs from the germline gene, which may be a read error. The V gene is TRBV2, the J gene TRBJ2-1, with TRBD2 matching over 8 bases. The CDR3 is 13 amino acids. Germline lookup yields CDR1 SNHLY and CDR2 FYNNEI. For the CDR3, the DNA is TGTGCCAGCAGTGAAGCGTCCGGGGGGGCCGGGATCTTC. This translates into CASSEASGGAGIF.

This chain connects TRBV29-1 to TRBJ1-2; 10 bases are a match to TRBD1. CDR3 length equals 12 residues. Germline CDR1 and CDR2: SQVTM and ANQGSEA. V trimming: 7 bases; J trimming: 3 bases; junction bases outside the gene matches: 2. The CDR3, as DNA: TGCAGCGCGGACAGGGGGGACTATGGCTACACCTTC. Translation: CSADRGDYGYTF.

The chain recombines TRBV28 with TRBJ1-2, with a weak D call TRBD1 (5 bases). The CDR3 runs to 14 residues. Germline V CDR1 and CDR2: MDHEN, SYDVKM. With 7 bases removed from V and 6 bases from J, the gap between germline ends came to 18 bases. The CDR3 region is CASTTLRQSNGYTF. The CDR3 DNA reads as TGTGCCAGCACCACGCTCCGACAGTCCAATGGCTACACCTTC.

The V call is TRBV11-2, the J call TRBJ2-1; D is unclear. Germline V lookup: CDR1 SGHAT, CDR2 FQNNGV. V lost 5 bases and J lost 13, with 15 bases in between. CDR3 size: 12 residues. This CDR3 reads CASSATFRYQFF. Here the CDR3 DNA reads TGTGCCAGCAGCGCCACTTTCCGGTACCAGTTCTTC.

The chain has TRBV10-3 and TRBJ2-5, with 7 bases identical to TRBD2. Losses at the gene ends were 4 bases for V and 4 bases for J; bases not matched to a gene: 6. This CDR3 is 14 amino acids long. Germline assignment: CDR1 ENHRY and CDR2 SYGVKD. CDR3 nucleotide sequence: TGTGCCATCAGTGGACGTAGCGGGCGAGAGACCCAGTACTTC. The encoded protein is CAISGRSGRETQYF.

The chain carries TRBV28 and TRBJ1-3; no definite D call. CDR1 MDHEN and CDR2 SYDVKM come from the germline V gene. The length of the CDR3 is 17 residues. With 3 bases removed from V and 1 base from J, the gap between germline ends came to 16 bases. The CDR3 region is CASSFSPGRHSGNTIYF. CDR3 DNA: TGTGCCAGCAGTTTTTCCCCCGGGAGGCATTCTGGAAACACCATATATTTT.

The chain is built from TRBV5-1 and TRBJ1-6; possible D gene TRBD1, 5 bases. Germline loops: CDR1 SGHRS, CDR2 YFSETQ. Trimming cost V 0 bases and J 7 bases, with 11 bases left between them. This CDR3 is 15 amino acids long. The CDR3, as DNA: TGCGCCAGCAGCTTGGATGCAGGGCAGAATTCACCCCTCCACTTT. Translation gives CASSLDAGQNSPLHF.

V usage is TRBV10-3 and J usage is TRBJ1-5, with 7 positions matching TRBD1. Germline V gives CDR1 ENHRY, CDR2 SYGVKD. This CDR3 has 13 residues. Trimming took 5 bases from V and 7 from J; bases not matched to a gene: 5. The DNA for the CDR3 is TGTGCCATCAGTCCTGACAGGGACCAGCCCCAGCATTTT. Its protein is CAISPDRDQPQHF.

The V and J genes are TRBV19 and TRBJ2-2, with 14 nucleotides matching TRBD2. Germline lookup yields CDR1 LNHDA and CDR2 SQIVND (reference sequence). The CDR3 totals 18 residues. V lost 4 bases, J lost 1 base, and 5 bases stayed unmatched. Written as DNA, the CDR3 is TGTGCCAGTAGTAACCCTGGACTAGCGGGGGGGAACACCGGGGAGCTGTTTTTT. Its translation is CASSNPGLAGGNTGELFF.

This sequence joins TRBV2 and TRBJ1-6; perhaps TRBD1 as D (6 bases). The CDR3 extends over 13 amino acids. In germline, CDR1 is SNHLY, CDR2 FYNNEI. Trimming took 6 bases from V and 6 from J, leaving 9 bases between them. Here the CDR3 reads CASRGQLNSPLHF. The CDR3 DNA reads as TGTGCCAGCAGGGGACAACTTAATTCACCCCTCCACTTT.

V is TRBV7-2 and J is TRBJ2-5; 10 bases map to TRBD2. The germline CDR1 and CDR2 sequences are SGHTA and FQGNSA. J was trimmed by 4 bases and V by 5 bases; bases with no gene match: 13. The CDR3 extends over 17 amino acids. CDR3 nucleotide sequence: TGTGCCAGCAGCAAAAGCGGGGGGGCCGAGTTTCGAGAGACCCAGTACTTC. The encoded protein is CASSKSGGAEFRETQYF.

This clone was seen only a few times. The chain is built from TRBV5-6 and TRBJ1-3; D remains unclear. CDR3 length equals 15 residues. Germline V gene data show CDR1 as SGHDT and CDR2 as YYEEEE. Trimming shortened V by 3 bases and J by 0 bases, and 10 bases separated the two germline ends. CDR3 DNA sequence: TGTGCCAGCAGCTATTGGGCTACCTCTGGAAACACCATATATTTT. Translated: CASSYWATSGNTIYF. The entire variable domain, with the rest obtained from reference TRBV5-6 and TRBJ1-3, is as follows: DAGVTQSPTHLIKTRGQQVTLRCSPKSGHDTVSWYQQALGQGPQFIFQYYEEEERQRGNFPDRFSGHQFPNYSSELNVNALLLGDSALYLCASSYWATSGNTIYFGEGSWLTVV.

The rearrangement links TRBV3-1 (or the pseudogene TRBV3-2) to TRBJ1-2, with 12 nucleotides matching TRBD1. Germline loops: CDR1 LGHDT, CDR2 YNNKEL (reference sequence). V lost 3 bases to trimming and J lost 7 bases; unmatched junction nucleotides: 0. The CDR3 runs to 13 residues. Here the CDR3 reads CASSQGQGAGYTF. The DNA for the CDR3 is TGTGCCAGCAGCCAGGGACAGGGGGCTGGCTACACCTTC.

The chain joins TRBV5-1 to TRBJ2-3; D is perhaps TRBD2 (6 bases). The CDR3 has 14 residues. Trimming stripped 0 bases from V and 1 base from J, with 6 bases between. Germline values: CDR1 SGHRS, CDR2 YFSETQ. This CDR3 reads CASSLAGGTDTQYF. CDR3 in DNA: TGCGCCAGCAGCTTGGCGGGAGGCACAGATACGCAGTATTTT.

Only one count was recorded for this clone. The chain uses TRBV5-5 and TRBJ2-7, with TRBD1 matching 9 bases. V gave up 4 bases and J gave up 5 bases; unmatched junction bases: 7. Germline CDR1 is SGHKS and CDR2 is YYEKEE (reference sequence). The CDR3 totals 14 residues. In DNA, the CDR3 is TGTGCCAGCAGCCCAACAGGGGGCCGAGACGAGCAGTACTTC. Amino acid sequence: CASSPTGGRDEQYF. Looking up the rest from reference TRBV5-5 and TRBJ2-7 gives the full variable domain: DAGVTQSPTHLIKTRGQQVTLRCSPISGHKSVSWYQQVLGQGPQFIFQYYEKEERGRGNFPDRFSARQFPNYSSELNVNALLLGDSALYLCASSPTGGRDEQYFGPGTRLTVT.

This rearrangement joins TRBV28 to TRBJ1-1; 7 bases are a match to TRBD1. CDR3 length: 14 residues. J lost 2 bases, V lost 5 bases, and 5 bases had no gene match. Germline CDR1 and CDR2: MDHEN and SYDVKM. The chain's CDR3 is CASSPGTDNTEAFF. CDR3 sequence (DNA): TGTGCCAGCAGTCCCGGGACAGACAACACTGAAGCTTTCTTT.

The gene calls are TRBV25-1 and TRBJ1-1; D gene unclear. With 8 bases removed from V and 8 bases from J, the gap between germline ends came to 21 bases. The CDR3 runs 14 residues. Germline V CDR1 and CDR2: MGHDK, SYGVNS. The CDR3 reads CASQEALEVAEAFF. The CDR3 DNA sequence: TGTGCCAGCCAGGAGGCGTTAGAGGTGGCAGAAGCTTTCTTT.

The chain is built from TRBV6-5 and TRBJ2-1; D is possibly TRBD2 (6 bases). Germline lookup yields CDR1 MNHEY and CDR2 SVGAGI. The V end lost 0 bases, the J end lost 4 bases, and 10 bases lay between the germline ends. The CDR3 sequence is 15 residues long. The CDR3 loop reads CASSYSKGLYNEQFF. The CDR3 nucleotides are TGTGCCAGCAGTTACTCGAAGGGACTGTACAATGAGCAGTTCTTC.

The chain carries TRBV2 and TRBJ2-7; 10 bases are shared with TRBD1. CDR1 and CDR2 from the germline V gene are SNHLY and FYNNEI. With 7 bases clipped from V and 7 bases from J, the junction kept 10 bases outside the gene matches. CDR3 length: 14 amino acids. The CDR3 nucleotides read TGTGCCAGCAAGCTCCGGGACAGGGGTTGGGAGCAGTACTTC. Its protein is CASKLRDRGWEQYF.

The count of this clone is one. This sequence joins TRBV7-9 and TRBJ2-6; TRBD1 agrees at 9 bases. The V gene end was trimmed by 6 bases and the J gene end by 1 base; junction bases not matched to a gene: 10. The length of the CDR3 is 18 residues. Germline loops: CDR1 SEHNR, CDR2 FQNEAQ (reference sequence). The CDR3 reads CASSPTGTGTSGANVLTF. The CDR3 bases are TGTGCCAGCAGTCCCACCGGGACAGGGACATCTGGGGCCAACGTCCTGACTTTC.

V is TRBV7-2 and J is TRBJ2-5, with 11 nucleotides matching TRBD2. The germline gives CDR1 SGHTA, CDR2 FQGNSA. V gave up 0 bases and J gave up 1 base; unmatched junction bases: 10. The CDR3 length is 19 residues. CDR3: CASSLAPGVAGGPQETQYF. In DNA form, the CDR3 reads TGTGCCAGCAGCTTAGCCCCGGGGGTAGCGGGGGGGCCCCAAGAGACCCAGTACTTC.

This sequence joins TRBV18 and TRBJ1-2, with a weak D call TRBD1 (5 bases). The CDR3 consists of 15 residues. Germline CDR1 KGHSH, CDR2 LQKENI. Trimming cost V 5 bases and J 6 bases, with 19 bases left between them. CDR3: CASSTTDSNTNGYTF. CDR3 sequence (DNA): TGTGCCAGCTCAACTACTGACAGTAACACGAATGGCTACACCTTC.

The V and J genes are TRBV30 and TRBJ2-1; TRBD1 agrees at 9 bases. CDR3 size: 13 residues. V shed 3 bases and J 8 bases; nucleotides not matched to a gene: 5. The germline CDR1 and CDR2 sequences are GTSNPN and SVGIG (reference sequence). In DNA form, the CDR3 reads TGTGCCTGGAGCAACAGGGGGCTCGATGAGCAGTTCTTC. This codes for CAWSNRGLDEQFF.